This entry features one T cell receptor beta chain sequence. The CDR3 runs 13 residues. V lost 7 bases and J 4 bases, leaving 13 bases between the germline ends. Germline CDR1 is MNHNS and CDR2 is SASEGT. Sorted CD4+ subsets: naive, central memory, regulatory, stem cell-like memory (CD45RO/CCR7/CD25/CD127/CD95/CD27 panel). This sample was taken from a study of beta chain features in type 1 diabetes. The entirety of the isolated RNA underwent reverse transcription, so expressed TCRB transcripts were sequenced. Repertoires were generated with immunoSEQ multiplex PCR, while TCRdb's copy carries only in-frame clones and drops some. The sample contains about 320,000 clones, approximately 15% of which appear only once.

This receptor was taken from a man aged 25-45 years in good health. V and J are TRBV6-1 and TRBJ1-2, with TRBD1 as a possible D gene (6 bases). Specimen: central memory CD4+ T cells from blood. The CDR3 sequence: CASTRDKSYGYTF. The CDR3 DNA sequence: TGTGCCAGCACCCGGGACAAGAGCTATGGCTACACCTTC.